These 28 T cell receptor beta chains were all obtained from the same sample, sequenced in a study of type 1 regulatory T cells. The study, taken as a whole, reports: Type 1 regulatory T cells had a more restricted TCR repertoire than non-type 1 regulatory T cells.

TCRdb re-called the reads with MiXCR, one entry per CDR3 protein. Of 70,000 or so distinct CDR3 sequences detected, roughly 20% appear once; the ten largest clones hold less than 10%. No antigen has been identified for these receptors. Sequencing was performed on cultured type 1 regulatory T (Tr1) cells, either the whole culture or a sorted fraction (not recorded which). The receptors derive from a human donor in good health.

V gene TRBV9 combines with J gene TRBJ2-2; 9 bases are shared with TRBD2. The germline V gene has CDR1 SGDLS and CDR2 YYNGEE. This CDR3 has 16 residues. The J segment lost 1 base and the V segment lost 0 bases, leaving 1 base of the junction unmatched. The CDR3 DNA sequence: TGTGCCAGCAGCGTAGCTAGCGGGGTGAACACCGGGGAGCTGTTTTTT. Protein: CASSVASGVNTGELFF.

This clonotype appeared a few times. The chain employs TRBV5-1 and TRBJ1-3; no reliable D call. The germline V gene encodes CDR1 SGHRS and CDR2 YFSETQ. V lost 3 bases and J 0 bases, leaving 13 bases between the germline ends. The CDR3 totals 16 residues. The DNA of the CDR3 is TGCGCCAGCAGCTCCGACGGAAGCCTCTCTGGAAACACCATATATTTT. Its translation: CASSSDGSLSGNTIYF.

The V gene is TRBV20-1, the J gene TRBJ2-3; 11 bases are shared with TRBD2. J lost 4 bases, V lost 8 bases, and 8 bases had no gene match. Germline values: CDR1 DFQATT, CDR2 SNEGSKA (reference sequence). This CDR3 is built from 14 residues. As DNA, the CDR3 is TGCAGTACCCAACTAGCGGGAGTTTCAGATACGCAGTATTTT. Translated, it gives CSTQLAGVSDTQYF.

This chain links TRBV5-1 with TRBJ1-4; 9 bases map to TRBD1. V was clipped by 1 base and J by 5 bases; unmatched bases: 12. Germline V CDR1 and CDR2: SGHRS, YFSETQ. The CDR3 is 18 residues long. The CDR3 is CASSLYLTGQGLNEKLFF. The CDR3 DNA reads TGCGCCAGCAGCTTGTACCTAACGGGACAGGGCCTAAATGAAAAACTGTTTTTT.

The table lists this clonotype with a few counts. J is TRBJ2-1 and V is TRBV5-1; 13 nucleotides match TRBD2. With V trimmed by 2 bases and J by 2 bases, 4 bases remained unmatched. There are 17 residues in the CDR3. Germline loops: CDR1 SGHRS, CDR2 YFSETQ. The CDR3 coding sequence is TGCGCCAGCAGCTTTTATGGGACTAGCGGGACCTACAATGAGCAGTTCTTC. It encodes CASSFYGTSGTYNEQFF.

The chain joins TRBV2 to TRBJ2-1; 7 nucleotides match TRBD1. The CDR3 extends over 14 amino acids. Germline CDR1 and CDR2: SNHLY and FYNNEI. Unmatched junction bases numbered 6, after V lost 6 bases and J lost 4 bases. Written as DNA, the CDR3 is TGTGCCAGCAGAAAGGGGGCGCCGTACAATGAGCAGTTCTTC. It translates to CASRKGAPYNEQFF.

This clonotype was counted only a few times. The chain employs TRBV7-8 and TRBJ2-2, with D perhaps TRBD2 (5 bases). Germline CDR1 reads SGHVS; CDR2 reads FQNEAQ. The CDR3 loop spans 18 amino acids. With 1 base removed from V and 0 bases from J, the gap between germline ends came to 15 bases. In DNA form, the CDR3 reads TGTGCCAGCAGCTTAGGCCGGGCCCCGGGATCGAACACCGGGGAGCTGTTTTTT. This sequence encodes CASSLGRAPGSNTGELFF.

The chain couples TRBV20-1 to TRBJ2-7; 9 nucleotides match TRBD2. V was clipped by 6 bases and J by 2 bases; unmatched bases: 2. The CDR3 covers 12 residues. Germline lookup yields CDR1 DFQATT and CDR2 SNEGSKA (reference sequence). This chain's CDR3 is CSARLAAYEQYF. In DNA form, the CDR3 reads TGCAGTGCGCGACTAGCGGCCTACGAGCAGTACTTC.

Concerning this clonotype: This could be a read error, since a much larger clone is one nucleotide away. CDR3 DNA sequence: TGTGCCAGCAGTTACTCGACTAGCGGGAGGATCTGGTCCTACAATGAGCAGTTCTTC. Its translation: CASSYSTSGRIWSYNEQFF. V usage is TRBV6-2 or TRBV6-3 and J usage is TRBJ2-1; 13 positions agree with TRBD2. The ends lost 0 bases at V and 1 base at J; junction bases unmatched: 6. CDR3 length: 19 amino acids. Germline V gives CDR1 MNHEY, CDR2 SVGEGT.

At least ten counts were recorded for this clonotype. This chain joins TRBV12-3 or TRBV12-4 and TRBJ2-7; 8 bases are a match to TRBD2. The CDR3 is 13 amino acids. The trim removed 5 bases at V and 9 bases at J, leaving 9 bases unmatched. The CDR3 spells CASSPERERWQYF. The CDR3 coding sequence is TGTGCCAGCAGTCCTGAGCGGGAGAGGTGGCAGTACTTC.

This clonotype was recorded a few times. The chain recombines TRBV27 with TRBJ1-1; TRBD1 is a possible D gene (6 bases). The V and J ends lost 4 bases and 4 bases respectively, with 16 bases between them. The CDR3 contains 15 residues. Germline CDR1 reads MNHEY; CDR2 reads SMNVEV (reference sequence). CDR3 in DNA: TGTGCCAGCAGTTACATCACGACAGGTTCCACTGAAGCTTTCTTT. This codes for CASSYITTGSTEAFF.

This clonotype was observed at least ten times. The rearrangement links TRBV5-1 to TRBJ1-1; a possible D gene is TRBD1 (5 bases). V was pared by 4 bases and J by 2 bases, with 15 bases between. CDR3 size: 15 residues. Germline V gives CDR1 SGHRS, CDR2 YFSETQ. CDR3 in DNA: TGCGCCAGCAGCGTCGTCTCGGGACCAAACACTGAAGCTTTCTTT. This sequence encodes CASSVVSGPNTEAFF.

This clonotype has more than one count but fewer than ten. This sequence joins TRBV5-1 and TRBJ2-7, with D possibly being TRBD1 (6 bases). V was pared by 4 bases and J by 0 bases, with 17 bases between. Germline loops: CDR1 SGHRS, CDR2 YFSETQ. This CDR3 is built from 16 residues. The CDR3 DNA reads as TGCGCCAGCAGCCCTAGGACAGCGAAAAGCTCCTACGAGCAGTACTTC. Protein product: CASSPRTAKSSYEQYF.

This chain joins TRBV5-1 and TRBJ2-7; weak D call: TRBD2 (6 bases). Trimming stripped 0 bases from V and 5 bases from J, with 15 bases between. CDR1 SGHRS and CDR2 YFSETQ come from the germline V gene. The CDR3 runs to 15 residues. CDR3 sequence reads: CASSLASPSVDEQYF. The CDR3 nucleotides read TGCGCCAGCAGCTTGGCCTCGCCTAGCGTCGACGAGCAGTACTTC.

This clonotype turned up a few times. The V call is TRBV6-2 or TRBV6-3, the J call TRBJ2-1, with 8 bases fitting TRBD2. With 6 bases clipped from V and 6 bases from J, the junction kept 7 bases outside the gene matches. CDR1 and CDR2 (germline): MNHEY, SVGEGT. This CDR3 has 14 residues. DNA for the CDR3: TGTGCCAGCAGGGAAGCGGGAGTACCCAATGAGCAGTTCTTC. Residues: CASREAGVPNEQFF.

This clonotype has a handful of counts. The rearrangement links TRBV5-1 to TRBJ1-4, with D perhaps matching TRBD1 (6 bases). CDR3 length: 14 amino acids. Trimming left V 5 bases short and J 8 bases short, with 16 bases between. In germline, CDR1 is SGHRS, CDR2 YFSETQ. This CDR3 reads CASSRDTTYEKLFF. The DNA for the CDR3 is TGCGCCAGCAGTCGGGACACAACATACGAAAAACTGTTTTTT.

This rearrangement joins TRBV5-1 to TRBJ1-2, with D possibly being TRBD1 (6 bases). The CDR3 sequence is 13 residues long. The germline V gene encodes CDR1 SGHRS and CDR2 YFSETQ. V gave up 5 bases and J gave up 4 bases, with 12 bases separating them. The CDR3 coding sequence is TGCGCCAGCAGTCTGGACAGCTTCTATGGCTACACCTTC. This gives the protein CASSLDSFYGYTF. The full variable domain, rest sourced from reference TRBV5-1 and TRBJ1-2, is KAGVTQTPRYLIKTRGQQVTLSCSPISGHRSVSWYQQTPGQGLQFLFEYFSETQRNKGNFPGRFSGRQFSNSRSEMNVSTLELGDSALYLCASSLDSFYGYTFGSGTRLTVV.

The genes are TRBV28 and TRBJ1-1, with D possibly TRBD1 on 5 matching bases. V lost 11 bases and J lost 2, with 21 bases in between. CDR1 is MDHEN and CDR2 is SYDVKM in the germline V gene. This CDR3 spans 15 amino acids. The CDR3 nucleotides read TGTGCCGGCACCCCGGGGGGGTACCCCAACACTGAAGCTTTCTTT. Encoded protein: CAGTPGGYPNTEAFF. The complete variable domain, with remaining parts taken from reference TRBV28 and TRBJ1-1, reads DVKVTQSSRYLVKRTGEKVFLECVQDMDHENMFWYRQDPGLGLRLIYFSYDVKMKEKGDIPEGYSVSREKKERFSLILESASTNQTSMYLCAGTPGGYPNTEAFFGQGTRLTVV.

The sample holds many counts of this clonotype. This rearrangement joins TRBV20-1 to TRBJ2-6, with D unresolved. From germline, CDR1 is DFQATT and CDR2 SNEGSKA (reference sequence). There are 15 residues in the CDR3. The V gene lost 6 bases and the J gene lost 0 bases, with 12 bases spanning the gap. The CDR3, as DNA: TGCAGTGCGTCACCTCAGAACTCTGGGGCCAACGTCCTGACTTTC. As protein: CSASPQNSGANVLTF.

This clonotype came up a few times. J is TRBJ2-1 and V is TRBV29-1; D remains unclear. The CDR3 totals 11 residues. V was cut by 3 bases and J by 6 bases, with 6 bases left in between. Germline V gene sequence: CDR1 SQVTM, CDR2 ANQGSEA. The CDR3 sequence: CSVDKGNEQFF. CDR3 bases: TGCAGCGTTGATAAGGGCAATGAGCAGTTCTTC.

The V gene is TRBV3-1, the J gene TRBJ2-5, with D possibly being TRBD1 or TRBD2 (5 bases each). V was shortened by 10 bases and J by 1 base, with 16 bases between the two germline ends. The CDR3 is 14 residues long. CDR1 is LGHDT and CDR2 is YNNKEL in the germline V gene (reference sequence). In DNA, the CDR3 is TGTGCCACTCGAGGGCCCGGGGCCCAAGAGACCCAGTACTTC. It is translated as CATRGPGAQETQYF.

This clonotype was seen more than once but under ten times. V gene TRBV3-1 combines with J gene TRBJ2-7; unclear D gene. The CDR3 loop spans 13 amino acids. The germline gives CDR1 LGHDT, CDR2 YNNKEL (reference sequence). Trimming took 3 bases from V and 9 from J, leaving 15 bases between them. This CDR3 reads CASSQGRATRQYF. DNA for the CDR3: TGTGCCAGCAGCCAGGGCAGAGCTACGAGGCAGTACTTC.

About this clonotype: Mismatch with germline at one junction end may stem from a read error. This chain joins TRBV2 and TRBJ2-1; D is unresolved. CDR3 length: 11 residues. Germline V gives CDR1 SNHLY, CDR2 FYNNEI. The CDR3 sequence: CAGSDYNEQFF. The CDR3 DNA follows: TGTGCCGGCAGTGACTACAATGAGCAGTTCTTC.

This clonotype showed up just a few times. The CDR3 loop reads CSARAADRPNIQYF. CDR3 bases: TGCAGTGCTAGAGCCGCCGACAGGCCAAACATTCAGTACTTC. This rearrangement joins TRBV20-1 to TRBJ2-4; possibly TRBD1 for D (6 bases). In germline, CDR1 is DFQATT, CDR2 SNEGSKA (reference sequence). CDR3 size: 14 residues. Trimming took off 1 base at V and 6 bases at J, with 13 bases between the two ends.

This clonotype occurred a few times. V is TRBV7-3 and J is TRBJ2-7; the D gene is possibly TRBD1 (5 bases). CDR1 and CDR2 (germline): SGHTA, FQGTGA. Trimming left V 5 bases short and J 7 bases short, with 15 bases between. The CDR3 loop spans 13 amino acids. The chain's CDR3 is CASSPGAAREQYF. The CDR3 DNA sequence: TGTGCCAGCAGCCCTGGGGCAGCACGAGAGCAGTACTTC.

The chain couples TRBV20-1 to TRBJ2-7; the D gene is possibly TRBD1 (6 bases). In germline, CDR1 is DFQATT, CDR2 SNEGSKA (reference sequence). Trimming removed 4 bases from V and 3 bases from J, with 19 bases in between. The CDR3 extends over 15 amino acids. The CDR3 DNA sequence: TGCAGTGCTAAACATCCCGGCCAGGGGTTCTACGAGCAGTACTTC. This translates into CSAKHPGQGFYEQYF.

In this sample, this clonotype turned up a few times. The V gene is TRBV12-3 or TRBV12-4, the J gene TRBJ1-5, with TRBD1 matching over 9 bases. The CDR3 spans 15 residues. V trimming: 3 bases; J trimming: 2 bases; junction bases outside the gene matches: 2. The DNA of the CDR3 is TGTGCCAGCAGTTTCGGGGACAGGGGCAATCAGCCCCAGCATTTT. This translates into CASSFGDRGNQPQHF.

This clonotype has ten or more counts. V and J are TRBV12-3 or TRBV12-4 and TRBJ2-1; D is ambiguous. The CDR3 runs to 13 residues. The ends were cut back, 3 bases at V and 7 bases at J, with 10 bases in the middle. CDR3 sequence: CASSLVVLNEQFF. DNA of the CDR3: TGTGCCAGCAGTTTGGTAGTTCTGAATGAGCAGTTCTTC.